A single sample is the source of the 6 T cell receptor beta chains below, sequenced in a study of blood T cells in healthy people across ages. A second PCR of 7 to 11 cycles used a sample-barcoded 5' primer and a J-beta primer mix. TCRdb independently ran MiXCR on the 5' RACE reads; one entry per CDR3 protein. The table lists approximately 800,000 distinct CDR3 sequences, around 62% of them singletons. Source material: blood. Receptors were obtained from a man aged 25-45 years in good health.

This clonotype turned up a few times. The J gene is TRBJ2-5, the V gene TRBV29-1; no definite D call. This CDR3 contains 13 residues. Trimming took off 0 bases at V and 9 bases at J, with 14 bases between the two ends. The germline gives CDR1 SQVTM, CDR2 ANQGSEA. CDR3 bases: TGCAGCGTTGAAGAGCTTTCCTCCGTGGCCCAGTACTTC. Translation: CSVEELSSVAQYF.

CDR3 DNA sequence: TGTGCCAGCAGCCGAATACAGGGGGCTGAAGCTTTCTTT. As protein: CASSRIQGAEAFF. This chain connects TRBV7-3 to TRBJ1-1; the match to TRBD1 covers 8 bases. The CDR3 contains 13 residues. Germline V CDR1 and CDR2: SGHTA, FQGTGA. V trimming: 5 bases; J trimming: 6 bases; junction bases outside the gene matches: 5.

Turning to this clonotype: This could be a read error, since a much larger clone is one nucleotide away. V gene TRBV20-1 combines with J gene TRBJ2-1; weak D call: TRBD2 (7 bases). The CDR3 totals 13 residues. Per the germline V gene, CDR1 is DFQATT and CDR2 is SNEGSKA (reference sequence). V dropped 6 bases and J dropped 13 bases, with 22 bases sitting between them. In DNA form, the CDR3 reads TGCAGTGCCCCTGGGGGGGCCTTTGAGACCCAGTTCTTC. This codes for CSAPGGAFETQFF.

The chain is built from TRBV7-8 and TRBJ2-1; D is uncertain. Deletions cut 8 bases from V and 0 bases from J, with 11 bases between. Germline CDR1 is SGHVS and CDR2 is FQNEAQ. The length of the CDR3 is 14 residues. CDR3 residues: CASAYLSSYNEQFF. CDR3 bases: TGTGCCAGCGCCTACCTGAGCTCCTACAATGAGCAGTTCTTC.

The chain links TRBV20-1 to TRBJ2-7; 7 bases map to TRBD1. The CDR3 is made up of 13 amino acids. V gave up 5 bases and J gave up 2 bases; unmatched junction bases: 6. Germline V gives CDR1 DFQATT, CDR2 SNEGSKA (reference sequence). CDR3 coding DNA: TGCAGTGCTCTCGAAGGGGGCACCTACGAGCAGTACTTC. Protein product: CSALEGGTYEQYF.

The chain couples TRBV6-2 or TRBV6-3 to TRBJ1-4, with D possibly matching TRBD1 (6 bases). The CDR3 loop spans 15 amino acids. V shed 1 base and J shed 7 bases, with 13 bases lying between them. The germline V gene encodes CDR1 MNHEY and CDR2 SVGEGT. CDR3 coding DNA: TGTGCCAGCAGTTACTGGAACAGGGATGGTGAAAAACTGTTTTTT. Protein product: CASSYWNRDGEKLFF.